One and the same sample provided the 27 T cell receptor beta chains below, sequenced in a study of T cells in Graves' hyperthyroidism and ophthalmopathy. TCR beta CDR3 sequences were amplified from RNA transcripts. HTBI primers drove first-round RT-PCR of the TCR CDR3. TCRdb re-called the multiplex PCR reads through MiXCR, storing one row per CDR3 protein. The sample lists hundreds of thousands of distinct CDR3 sequences, 14% to 15% occurring once. Sequenced sample: blood. The receptors were sampled from a man aged 18-30 years with Graves' ophthalmopathy.

This clonotype was observed many times. The chain joins TRBV13 to TRBJ2-7, with 10 positions matching TRBD1. The V gene's germline CDR1 is PRHDT and CDR2 FYEKMQ (reference sequence). The V segment lost 5 bases and the J segment 3 bases; nucleotides outside the gene matches: 10. The CDR3 has 16 residues. In DNA form, the CDR3 reads TGTGCCAGCAGCCTAACTACCGGGACAGGGGACTACGAGCAGTACTTC. This gives the protein CASSLTTGTGDYEQYF.

The gene calls are TRBV7-2 and TRBJ1-5, with D possibly TRBD1 on 5 matching bases. V was pared by 8 bases and J by 7 bases, with 18 bases between. The CDR3 contains 14 residues. Germline lookup yields CDR1 SGHTA and CDR2 FQGNSA. The CDR3 here is CASGTEALAQPQHF. As DNA, the CDR3 is TGTGCCAGCGGGACTGAGGCGTTAGCGCAGCCCCAGCATTTT.

This clonotype was detected a few times. The genes are TRBV7-9 and TRBJ1-1; no reliable D call. V was pared by 1 base and J by 0 bases, with 6 bases between. Germline values: CDR1 SEHNR, CDR2 FQNEAQ (reference sequence). The length of the CDR3 is 14 residues. CDR3: CASSLETLNTEAFF. DNA of the CDR3: TGTGCCAGCAGCTTAGAGACACTGAACACTGAAGCTTTCTTT.

This clonotype has a count of ten or more. The V call is TRBV12-3 or TRBV12-4, the J call TRBJ2-7, with TRBD2 as a possible D gene (5 bases). V was cut by 5 bases and J by 2 bases, with 13 bases left in between. The CDR3 sequence is 14 residues long. The CDR3 loop reads CASSLADGTYEQYF. In nucleotides, the CDR3 is TGTGCCAGCAGTCTCGCGGACGGGACCTACGAGCAGTACTTC.

Ten or more counts support this clonotype. The CDR3 region is CASSLERGSYGYTF. In DNA form, the CDR3 reads TGTGCCAGCAGCTTAGAAAGGGGCTCCTATGGCTACACCTTC. This chain links TRBV11-2 with TRBJ1-2, with D possibly TRBD1 on 5 matching bases. Trimming took 0 bases from V and 4 from J, leaving 9 bases between them. The CDR3 has 14 residues. Looked up from germline, CDR1 is SGHAT and CDR2 is FQNNGV. Full variable domain (missing parts from reference TRBV11-2 and TRBJ1-2): EAGVAQSPRYKIIEKRQSVAFWCNPISGHATLYWYQQILGQGPKLLIQFQNNGVVDDSQLPKDRFSAERLKGVDSTLKIQPAKLEDSAVYLCASSLERGSYGYTFGSGTRLTVV.

The sample holds many counts of this clonotype. The V call is TRBV18, the J call TRBJ2-3, with no clear D. Germline assignment: CDR1 KGHSH and CDR2 LQKENI. This CDR3 has 14 amino acids. Trimming pared 2 bases from V and 4 bases from J, leaving 10 bases between. This chain's CDR3 is CASSPRLAPDTQYF. For the CDR3, the DNA is TGTGCCAGCTCACCAAGGTTGGCCCCAGATACGCAGTATTTT. The full variable domain, its missing parts supplied by reference TRBV18 and TRBJ2-3, is NAGVMQNPRHLVRRRGQEARLRCSPMKGHSHVYWYRQLPEEGLKFMVYLQKENIIDESGMPKERFSAEFPKEGPSILRIQQVVRGDSAAYFCASSPRLAPDTQYFGPGTRLTVL.

The table lists this clonotype with many counts. This rearrangement joins TRBV20-1 to TRBJ2-1; 11 positions agree with TRBD2. V shed 3 bases, J shed 2 bases, and the junction held 15 bases outside the gene matches. Germline values: CDR1 DFQATT, CDR2 SNEGSKA (reference sequence). The length of the CDR3 is 19 residues. The CDR3 sequence is CSARFPGLAAGGAYNEQFF. DNA of the CDR3: TGCAGTGCTAGGTTCCCGGGACTAGCGGCTGGGGGGGCCTACAATGAGCAGTTCTTC.

This clonotype was seen a single time. This could be a read error, since a much larger clone is one nucleotide away. The chain carries TRBV6-2 or TRBV6-3 and TRBJ2-1; 11 nucleotides match TRBD2. Germline CDR1 MNHEY, CDR2 SVGEGT. The CDR3 consists of 16 residues. The CDR3 protein is CACSYLLAGGTNEQFF. CDR3 nucleotide sequence: TGTGCCTGCAGTTACCTCTTAGCGGGAGGGACCAATGAGCAGTTCTTC.

This clonotype was detected only a few times. The chain links TRBV5-1 to TRBJ2-4, with no clear D. CDR1 and CDR2 from the germline V gene are SGHRS and YFSETQ. This CDR3 region has 15 residues. Trimming took off 4 bases at V and 6 bases at J, with 17 bases between the two ends. The CDR3: CASSPSGLGRNIQYF. The DNA for the CDR3 is TGCGCCAGCAGCCCCTCCGGCCTTGGGCGAAACATTCAGTACTTC.

The rearrangement joins TRBV5-1 to TRBJ2-3; 9 bases are shared with TRBD1. This CDR3 has 16 residues. V gave up 4 bases and J gave up 3 bases; unmatched junction bases: 9. The germline CDR1 and CDR2 sequences are SGHRS and YFSETQ. This CDR3 reads CASSPTGGGLTDTQYF. The CDR3 DNA reads as TGCGCCAGCAGCCCGACAGGGGGGGGGCTGACAGATACGCAGTATTTT.

This clonotype appeared a few times. This chain uses TRBV20-1 with TRBJ2-7, with D possibly being TRBD2 (5 bases). Germline V lookup: CDR1 DFQATT, CDR2 SNEGSKA (reference sequence). CDR3 length equals 13 residues. The V and J ends lost 4 bases and 5 bases respectively, with 15 bases between them. The CDR3: CSAKGISEHEQYF. The CDR3 DNA is TGCAGTGCTAAGGGAATTAGCGAGCACGAGCAGTACTTC.

There are many counts of this clonotype. This chain joins TRBV5-1 and TRBJ2-3, with D perhaps assigned TRBD1 or TRBD2 (5 bases each). Trimming removed 0 bases from V and 2 bases from J, with 7 bases in between. The CDR3 has 14 amino acids. Germline CDR1 SGHRS, CDR2 YFSETQ. The CDR3 reads CASSLGDVTDTQYF. In DNA, the CDR3 is TGCGCCAGCAGCTTGGGGGACGTCACAGATACGCAGTATTTT.

J is TRBJ2-5 and V is TRBV29-1, with 11 bases aligning to TRBD2. Germline assignment: CDR1 SQVTM and CDR2 ANQGSEA. This CDR3 is built from 19 residues. V was clipped by 1 base and J by 5 bases; unmatched bases: 18. CDR3 in DNA: TGCAGCGTTGAAGCTAGAGTGACTAGCGGGAAGGGCTTTGGGGAGACCCAGTACTTC. This sequence encodes CSVEARVTSGKGFGETQYF. Based on the CDR3 plus reference TRBV29-1 and TRBJ2-5, the full variable domain is SAVISQKPSRDICQRGTSLTIQCQVDSQVTMMFWYRQQPGQSLTLIATANQGSEATYESGFVIDKFPISRPNLTFSTLTVSNMSPEDSSIYLCSVEARVTSGKGFGETQYFGPGTRLLVL.

This clonotype has more than one count but fewer than ten. V and J are TRBV6-5 and TRBJ2-1; 8 bases match TRBD2. This CDR3 spans 16 amino acids. V was clipped by 0 bases and J by 8 bases; unmatched bases: 9. Germline V gives CDR1 MNHEY, CDR2 SVGAGI. CDR3 sequence (DNA): TGTGCCAGCAGTTACTCGAGTCAAGCGGGAGTGGATGAGCAGTTCTTC. As protein: CASSYSSQAGVDEQFF.

The genes are TRBV19 and TRBJ2-1; 8 bases line up with TRBD1. The germline gives CDR1 LNHDA, CDR2 SQIVND (reference sequence). The CDR3 has 13 amino acids. V lost 7 bases, J lost 7 bases, and 6 bases stayed unmatched. CDR3: CASMAGGINEQFF. The CDR3 bases are TGTGCCAGTATGGCAGGGGGCATTAATGAGCAGTTCTTC.

Ten or more counts support this clonotype. The genes are TRBV11-2 and TRBJ2-2; no clear D. The V gene lost 5 bases and the J gene lost 4 bases, with 8 bases spanning the gap. The CDR3 loop spans 13 amino acids. Per the germline V gene, CDR1 is SGHAT and CDR2 is FQNNGV. The CDR3 DNA follows: TGTGCCAGCAGCGATAGCCGCACCGGGGAGCTGTTTTTT. This sequence encodes CASSDSRTGELFF.

This clonotype was counted ten times or more. The CDR3 DNA follows: TGCAGTGCTAGGAAGAGTGGAGGGGTAAAATGGGAGACCCAGTACTTC. Protein product: CSARKSGGVKWETQYF. The chain links TRBV20-1 to TRBJ2-5; TRBD2 might be the D (6 bases). Germline CDR1 reads DFQATT; CDR2 reads SNEGSKA (reference sequence). V was clipped by 3 bases and J by 5 bases, with 22 bases between them. The CDR3 loop spans 16 amino acids.

Many counts were recorded for this clonotype. DNA of the CDR3: TGTGCCATTAAGGGTCAAATGAAAGCTTTCTTT. It encodes CAIKGQMKAFF. The V gene is TRBV12-3 or TRBV12-4, the J gene TRBJ1-1, with no clear D. Trimming removed 10 bases from V and 9 bases from J, with 15 bases in between. This CDR3 has 11 amino acids.

This sequence joins TRBV12-5 and TRBJ2-1, with TRBD2 identical over 12 bases. The CDR3 loop spans 15 amino acids. The ends lost 1 base at V and 8 bases at J; junction bases unmatched: 3. Germline CDR1 reads LGHNT; CDR2 reads FRNRAP. The CDR3 region is CASGLGLAGVYEQFF. The CDR3 DNA is TGTGCTAGTGGTTTGGGACTAGCGGGAGTCTATGAGCAGTTCTTC.

This clonotype was recorded many times. The chain uses TRBV12-3 or TRBV12-4 and TRBJ2-5; 8 bases are a match to TRBD2. The junction had 11 bases not matched to a gene; V was cut back by 3 bases and J by 5 bases. This CDR3 has 16 residues. The CDR3 region has the DNA TGTGCCAGCAGTTTCTCGGGACTAGATCCTCGCGAGACCCAGTACTTC. It is translated as CASSFSGLDPRETQYF.

The chain links TRBV5-6 to TRBJ1-2, with D tentatively TRBD1 (5 bases). The V gene's germline CDR1 is SGHDT and CDR2 YYEEEE. This CDR3 spans 16 amino acids. V was shortened by 0 bases and J by 4 bases, with 16 bases between the two germline ends. The CDR3 is CASSLAKTTAIYGYTF. The CDR3 DNA follows: TGTGCCAGCAGCTTGGCGAAAACGACAGCTATCTATGGCTACACCTTC.

Note on this clonotype: With a much larger clone just one base away, this may be a read error. This rearrangement joins TRBV6-5 to TRBJ2-7; 9 positions agree with TRBD1. The V gene end was trimmed by 4 bases and the J gene end by 6 bases; junction bases not matched to a gene: 16. Germline V gene data show CDR1 as MNHEY and CDR2 as SVGAGI. The CDR3 contains 17 residues. DNA of the CDR3: TGTGCCAGCAGTTGCCGCGGCCGAGGACAGGGGCTTAGCGAGCAGTACTTC. This codes for CASSCRGRGQGLSEQYF.

This clonotype was seen many times. The genes are TRBV5-1 and TRBJ2-1; TRBD1 is a possible D gene (5 bases). V dropped 0 bases and J dropped 7 bases, with 8 bases sitting between them. CDR1 and CDR2 (germline): SGHRS, YFSETQ. The CDR3 has 13 residues. CDR3 amino acids: CASSLGAGNEQFF. CDR3 DNA: TGCGCCAGCAGCTTGGGAGCAGGGAATGAGCAGTTCTTC. Supplemented by reference TRBV5-1 and TRBJ2-1, the full variable domain reads KAGVTQTPRYLIKTRGQQVTLSCSPISGHRSVSWYQQTPGQGLQFLFEYFSETQRNKGNFPGRFSGRQFSNSRSEMNVSTLELGDSALYLCASSLGAGNEQFFGPGTRLTVL.

At least ten counts were recorded for this clonotype. This chain connects TRBV7-9 to TRBJ2-7, with D possibly being TRBD2 (5 bases). Between the trimmed V and J ends, which lost 7 bases and 0 bases, there was a span of 16 bases. The CDR3 has 15 residues. From germline, CDR1 is SEHNR and CDR2 FQNEAQ (reference sequence). The CDR3 is CASTGRGQISYEQYF. The DNA of the CDR3 is TGTGCCAGCACCGGGCGAGGGCAGATCTCCTACGAGCAGTACTTC.

This clonotype has a handful of counts. V and J are TRBV2 and TRBJ1-2, with D tentatively TRBD1 (5 bases). The CDR3 loop spans 13 amino acids. CDR1 SNHLY and CDR2 FYNNEI come from the germline V gene. V was cut by 3 bases and J by 7 bases, with 12 bases left in between. This chain's CDR3 is CASSEWQGSGYTF. CDR3 DNA sequence: TGTGCCAGCAGTGAGTGGCAGGGCTCTGGCTACACCTTC.

In this sample, this clonotype turned up a few times. The CDR3 DNA sequence: TGCAGTGCCCGGGGACAGGGGCCTACATTTGAAGCTTTCTTT. Its translation is CSARGQGPTFEAFF. This chain connects TRBV20-1 to TRBJ1-1; TRBD1 matches at 10 bases. Germline V lookup: CDR1 DFQATT, CDR2 SNEGSKA (reference sequence). There are 14 residues in the CDR3. V trimming: 6 bases; J trimming: 7 bases; junction bases outside the gene matches: 11.

The gene calls are TRBV7-3 and TRBJ2-7, with D perhaps TRBD1 (6 bases). Germline assignment: CDR1 SGHTA and CDR2 FQGTGA. Trimming shortened V by 2 bases and J by 6 bases, and 23 bases separated the two germline ends. The CDR3 totals 17 residues. The CDR3 here is CASSLGPPLQGSGEQYF. DNA for the CDR3: TGTGCCAGCAGCTTAGGGCCGCCGTTGCAGGGGAGTGGCGAGCAGTACTTC.